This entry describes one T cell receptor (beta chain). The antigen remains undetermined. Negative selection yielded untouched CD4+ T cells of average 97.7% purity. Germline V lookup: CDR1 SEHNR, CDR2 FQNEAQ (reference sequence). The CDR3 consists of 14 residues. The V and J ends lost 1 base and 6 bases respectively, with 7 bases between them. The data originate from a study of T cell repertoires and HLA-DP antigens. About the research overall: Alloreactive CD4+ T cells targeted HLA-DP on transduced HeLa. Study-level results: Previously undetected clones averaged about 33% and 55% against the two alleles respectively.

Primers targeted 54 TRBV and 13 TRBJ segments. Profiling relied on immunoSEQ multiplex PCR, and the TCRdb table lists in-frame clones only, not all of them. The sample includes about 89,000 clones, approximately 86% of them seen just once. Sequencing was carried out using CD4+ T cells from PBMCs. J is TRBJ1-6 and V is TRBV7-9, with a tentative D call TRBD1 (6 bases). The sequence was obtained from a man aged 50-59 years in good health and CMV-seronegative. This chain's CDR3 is CASSLEQGNSPLHF. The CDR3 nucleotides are TGTGCCAGCAGCTTAGAACAGGGTAATTCACCCCTCCACTTT.